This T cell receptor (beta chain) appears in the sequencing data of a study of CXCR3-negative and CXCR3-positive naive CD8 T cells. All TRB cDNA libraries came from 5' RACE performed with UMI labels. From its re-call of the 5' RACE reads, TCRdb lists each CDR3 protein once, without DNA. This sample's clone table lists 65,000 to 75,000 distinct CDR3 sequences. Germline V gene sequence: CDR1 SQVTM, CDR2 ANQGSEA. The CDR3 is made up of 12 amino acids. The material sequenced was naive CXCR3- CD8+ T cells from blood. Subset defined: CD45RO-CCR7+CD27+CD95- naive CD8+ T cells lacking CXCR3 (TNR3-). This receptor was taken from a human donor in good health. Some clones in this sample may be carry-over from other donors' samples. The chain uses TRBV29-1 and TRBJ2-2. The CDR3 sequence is CSAKAGTGELFF.